Many counts were recorded for the clone carrying this TCR beta chain. Its cognate antigen is unknown. Template switching added a universal primer binding site, and final cDNA carried unique molecular identifiers. TCRdb processed the 5' RACE reads anew with MiXCR; each CDR3 protein has one entry. The sample holds around 670,000 distinct CDR3 sequences, approximately 6% seen once. The data are from a study of identical twins. Study conclusions and caveats: Because invariant MAIT and iNKT cells could be present, zero-insertion analyses could be partly confounded. Out-of-frame alpha sequences common to twins were enriched for low generation probability.

Germline V gives CDR1 MNHEY, CDR2 SMNVEV (reference sequence). The V and J ends lost 3 bases and 4 bases respectively, with 9 bases between them. This CDR3 comprises 14 residues. The sequence was obtained from a young man in good health. Sequences were obtained from naive T cells sorted from blood. The chain is built from TRBV27 and TRBJ2-2; no definite D call. The chain's CDR3 is CASSLGEGTGELFF. CDR3 nucleotides: TGTGCCAGCAGTTTGGGTGAAGGCACCGGGGAGCTGTTTTTT.